What follows is one TCR beta chain and its context. The sample comes from a study of blood T cell repertoires in COVID-19. Background on the study: The study drew acute and convalescent COVID-19 samples from the United States, Italy and Spain. T cells, B-cell-depleted T cells, or PBMCs supplied cDNA or gDNA.

This CDR3 comprises 20 residues. Between the trimmed V and J ends, which lost 3 bases and 0 bases, there was a span of 21 bases. Germline loops: CDR1 MNHEY, CDR2 SMNVEV (reference sequence). As processed by the authors: The authors estimated nucleated cell counts from reference gene primer amplification. Clones were sequenced by immunoSEQ multiplex PCR, and TCRdb holds only the in-frame ones, with some missing. That table supplies the V and J calls and clone size; D and trimming were determined from the DNA. The data contain 60,000 to 85,000 clones, around 86% of them singletons. The sequence derives from a human donor in a cohort sampled during active COVID-19. The chain recombines TRBV27 with TRBJ1-6, with unresolved D. Sequencing was done on a sample of peripheral blood. The CDR3 DNA reads TGTGCCAGCAGTTTTACCGGTCACCCGGGAATGAGCTCCTATAATTCACCCCTCCACTTT. Its protein is CASSFTGHPGMSSYNSPLHF.